The clone carrying this TCR beta chain has only a few counts. The antigen is unknown. This sample is part of a study of cytomegalovirus exposure and HLA in healthy donors. Points from the study as a whole: Cytomegalovirus-associated TCR beta chains were listed, numbering roughly 150. It was reported that the classifier diagnosed cytomegalovirus status with high specificity and sensitivity in both the original and validation cohorts. First-cohort TCR clusters were later found to tend to co-occur in the 120 or so validation repertoires.

Trimming took 0 bases from V and 4 from J, leaving 11 bases between them. Per the germline V gene, CDR1 is SGHDT and CDR2 is YYEEEE. CDR3 length: 15 amino acids. The table came from immunoSEQ multiplex PCR; TCRdb's copy has only in-frame clones and leaves some out. Of 150,000 to 200,000 clones listed, less than 85% are singletons. Sequenced material: PBMCs. The gene calls are TRBV5-6 and TRBJ1-5; a possible D gene is TRBD1 (5 bases). This sequence originates from a man between 18 and 29 years old in good health and CMV-seropositive. In DNA form, the CDR3 reads TGTGCCAGCAGCTTGGGAGGGCGGGGGAATCAGCCCCAGCATTTT. Its protein is CASSLGGRGNQPQHF.